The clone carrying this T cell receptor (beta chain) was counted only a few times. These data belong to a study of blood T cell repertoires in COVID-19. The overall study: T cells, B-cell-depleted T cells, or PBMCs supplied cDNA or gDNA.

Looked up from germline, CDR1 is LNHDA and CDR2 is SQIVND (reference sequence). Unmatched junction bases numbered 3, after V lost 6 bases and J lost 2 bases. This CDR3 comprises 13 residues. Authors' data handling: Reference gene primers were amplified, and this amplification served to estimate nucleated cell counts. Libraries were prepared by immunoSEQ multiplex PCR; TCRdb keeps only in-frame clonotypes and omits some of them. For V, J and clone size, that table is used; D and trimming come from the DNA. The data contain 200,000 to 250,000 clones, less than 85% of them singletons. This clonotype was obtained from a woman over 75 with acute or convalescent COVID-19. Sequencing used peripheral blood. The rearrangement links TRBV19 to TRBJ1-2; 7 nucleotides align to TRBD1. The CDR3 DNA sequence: TGTGCCAGTAGCGACAGGGTGAACTATGGCTACACCTTC. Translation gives CASSDRVNYGYTF.